Given below is one TCR beta chain in context. Its antigen is still unknown. All of the isolated RNA was reverse transcribed, so expressed TCRB transcripts were sequenced. Sequencing was performed with immunoSEQ multiplex PCR; in TCRdb, only in-frame clones are kept and a portion is missing. Of roughly 100,000 clones listed, roughly 28% are singletons. The data belong to a study of beta chain features in type 1 diabetes. Study information: On cell yields, gender and age, patients and healthy donors were similar. All samples together contributed more than 90,000,000 sorted cells for examination.

Germline V gene data show CDR1 as SEHNR and CDR2 as FQNEAQ (reference sequence). The CDR3 length is 16 residues. The trim removed 4 bases at V and 2 bases at J, leaving 11 bases unmatched. Whole-study results and caveats: In all four CD4+ subsets, TCRB CDR3 length was significantly, moderately reduced in type 1 diabetes.

This rearrangement joins TRBV7-9 to TRBJ2-7; 7 bases align to TRBD1. The origin of this receptor is a woman younger than 30 with type 1 diabetes. The sequenced material came from central memory CD4+ T cells from blood. The DNA for the CDR3 is TGTGCCAGCAGCTCCCTAACCCGACAGGGAGCCTACGAGCAGTACTTC. Protein: CASSSLTRQGAYEQYF.